This TCR beta chain was found in a study of tumor-infiltrating lymphocytes in localized non-small cell lung cancer. Germline V CDR1 and CDR2: SGHNT, YYREEE (reference sequence). With 2 bases removed from V and 5 bases from J, the gap between germline ends came to 18 bases. This CDR3 spans 16 amino acids. TCRdb keeps only in-frame clones here, not all; method: immunoSEQ multiplex PCR. The sample contains around 13,000 clones, roughly 78% of which appear only once. Comment on this clone: Its antigen is undetermined.

Notes on the study in general: Recurrence-free survival showed no association with tumor T-cell fraction. T-cell fraction did not differ between immunotypes IM1 and IM2.

The sample consisted of lung tumor tissue. The J gene is TRBJ2-3, the V gene TRBV5-4, with D possibly TRBD2 on 7 matching bases. This TCR came from a human donor with non-small cell lung cancer. The DNA of the CDR3 is TGTGCCAGCAGCTTCGGTAACGGGGGGCAAGGAGATACGCAGTATTTT. Translating gives CASSFGNGGQGDTQYF. Filled out from reference TRBV5-4 and TRBJ2-3, the complete variable domain reads ETGVTQSPTHLIKTRGQQVTLRCSSQSGHNTVSWYQQALGQGPQFIFQYYREEENGRGNFPPRFSGLQFPNYSSELNVNALELDDSALYLCASSFGNGGQGDTQYFGPGTRLTVL.